The 6 T cell receptor beta chains listed next were all sequenced from one sample in a study of a mutant IDH1 vaccine in newly diagnosed glioma. Time point in this sample: week 11, during vaccination. Mutant IDH1 20-mer peptide, at 300 ug, made up each vaccine dose, with topical imiquimod. Clones were read by immunoSEQ multiplex PCR, and TCRdb kept only the in-frame ones, dropping some. The profile shows some 33,000 clones, about 78% of them singletons. These receptors' targets are unknown. The source was PBMCs, collected from a glioma patient whose treatment included an IDH1 peptide vaccine. The source of these receptors is a man in his thirties or forties with glioma.

The chain has TRBV30 and TRBJ1-1; 7 positions match TRBD1. V was clipped by 2 bases and J by 7 bases; unmatched bases: 10. Germline lookup yields CDR1 GTSNPN and CDR2 SVGIG (reference sequence). The CDR3 is made up of 14 amino acids. CDR3: CAWSFGQEMDEAFF. In nucleotides, the CDR3 is TGTGCCTGGAGTTTTGGACAGGAAATGGATGAAGCTTTCTTT.

The chain uses TRBV6-5 and TRBJ1-1; 11 positions match TRBD1. V shed 4 bases and J 7 bases; nucleotides not matched to a gene: 11. Per the germline V gene, CDR1 is MNHEY and CDR2 is SVGAGI. The length of the CDR3 is 16 residues. CDR3 nucleotide sequence: TGTGCCAGCAGTTCCTTATCCGGGACAGGGGGGGATGAAGCTTTCTTT. It specifies CASSSLSGTGGDEAFF.

This sequence joins TRBV9 and TRBJ1-1, with TRBD1 as a possible D gene (5 bases). The CDR3 contains 14 residues. The V end was cut by 2 bases, the J end by 4 bases, with 12 bases between. Germline lookup yields CDR1 SGDLS and CDR2 YYNGEE. The CDR3 DNA reads TGTGCCAGCAGCGTGGCCAGGGATGGCACTGAAGCTTTCTTT. Residues: CASSVARDGTEAFF.

V gene TRBV30 combines with J gene TRBJ2-7; D uncertain. V lost 5 bases and J lost 5, with 16 bases in between. CDR1 and CDR2 (germline): GTSNPN, SVGIG (reference sequence). This CDR3 has 13 residues. CDR3 coding DNA: TGTGCCTGGTCTCGACGTGGACGGCACGAGCAGTACTTC. Residues: CAWSRRGRHEQYF.

The J gene is TRBJ2-7, the V gene TRBV7-8; 10 positions agree with TRBD1. After removal of 5 bases from V and 3 bases from J, the junction contained 13 bases not matched to a gene. Germline CDR1 reads SGHVS; CDR2 reads FQNEAQ. The CDR3 totals 17 residues. The CDR3 spells CASSPRRGQGHNYEQYF. The CDR3 bases are TGTGCCAGCAGCCCGCGGAGGGGACAGGGGCATAACTACGAGCAGTACTTC.

This chain uses TRBV7-8 with TRBJ2-7; D unclear. This CDR3 has 12 residues. Germline V lookup: CDR1 SGHVS, CDR2 FQNEAQ. Trimming took off 2 bases at V and 4 bases at J, with 6 bases between the two ends. The CDR3 DNA follows: TGTGCCAGCAGCTTAATGACTTACGAGCAGTACTTC. Translation: CASSLMTYEQYF.